This is a list of T cell receptor beta chains from one sample in a study of Ad26.COV2.S vaccination and SARS-CoV-2 variants. Generated by immunoSEQ multiplex PCR, the TCRdb table keeps only in-frame clones and is missing some. Among about 680,000 clones listed, more than 70% were seen once. Specimen: peripheral blood, collected in a trial of Ad26.COV2.S vaccine versus placebo. These receptor sequences come from a person between 18 and 65 years old who received the Ad26.COV2.S COVID-19 vaccine or a placebo. Each CDR3 is given without its conserved first and last residue. Each record gives: V gene, clone size, CDR3 protein. Only part of the rows carry a size: once, few, many, or a class if the clone is expanded.

>TRBV7-9|few
ATDWGLGVNEQF
>TRBV7-9|NA
ASSLVQGGADTQY
>TRBV10-3|NA
AISIPGQGIHEQY
>TRBV5-4|once
ASSPGLAGRDEQY
>TRBV27|NA
ASSQDRHYGYT
>TRBV10-3|NA
AISERTADEQY
>TRBV30|NA
AWSEGWGNEKLF
>TRBV12-5|few
ASGLGSYGYT
>TRBV20-1|NA
SASLPGTSGGETQY
>TRBV27|NA
ASSSGRTQETQY
>TRBV9|NA
ASSVQEQGAGGNTIY
>TRBV2|few
ASRPTWGLNQPQH
>TRBV7-2|NA
ASSLSLAINNEQF
>TRBV7-8|NA
ASSSGAGYWDTQY
>TRBV6-6|NA
ASSYGGTGGREGYT
>TRBV7-9|NA
ASSLVSEEQF
>TRBV19|NA
ASSIVKGNTEAF
>TRBV7-9|NA
ASSQANYGYT
>TRBV10-3|NA
AISFSGGAEDTQY
>TRBV4-3|few
ASSQDSGGVGAYGYT
>TRBV15|NA
ATSLRGDRHEQF
>TRBV7-2|NA
ASSLKGQTMSQETQY
>TRBV7-6|few
ASSLAGGGSTDTQY
>TRBV7-8|NA
ASSLGPRGEAGNTIY
>TRBV18|NA
ASSPEADTQY
>TRBV11-2|NA
ASSLDARFGNEQF
>TRBV4-3|NA
ASSQELVAHNSPLH
>TRBV2|NA
ASRTPDREHSPLH
>TRBV5-3|NA
ARSRLGQGETYNSPLH
>TRBV7-9|NA
ASSLPGQGNTIY
>TRBV6-5|NA
ASSHVASNQPQH
>TRBV6-6|NA
ASSRADEQF
>TRBV5-6|NA
ASSLRGGSGETQY
>TRBV18|NA
ASSPAGTFNYEQY
>TRBV5-4|NA
ASSLVSILSTDTQY
>TRBV5-1|NA
ASSLDHEQY
>TRBV10-3|NA
AIKGAGSGTEAF
>TRBV21-1|NA
ASSGTPNLAKNIQY
>TRBV7-8|NA
ASSRDRGSYEQY
>TRBV25-1|NA
ASSFSGGMGPYEQY